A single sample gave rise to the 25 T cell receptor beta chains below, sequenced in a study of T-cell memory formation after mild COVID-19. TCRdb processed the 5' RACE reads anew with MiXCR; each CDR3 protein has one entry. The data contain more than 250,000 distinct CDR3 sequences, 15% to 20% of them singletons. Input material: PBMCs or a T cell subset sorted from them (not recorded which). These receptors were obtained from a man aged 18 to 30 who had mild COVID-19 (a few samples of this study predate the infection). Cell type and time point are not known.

The CDR3 nucleotides are TGTGCCAGCAGACCGGGACAGGGGTTGCACGAGCAGTACTTC. Its protein is CASRPGQGLHEQYF. V gene TRBV27 combines with J gene TRBJ2-7; 10 bases are shared with TRBD1. The CDR3 sequence is 14 residues long. Germline V CDR1 and CDR2: MNHEY, SMNVEV (reference sequence). The V segment lost 6 bases and the J segment 5 bases; nucleotides outside the gene matches: 7.

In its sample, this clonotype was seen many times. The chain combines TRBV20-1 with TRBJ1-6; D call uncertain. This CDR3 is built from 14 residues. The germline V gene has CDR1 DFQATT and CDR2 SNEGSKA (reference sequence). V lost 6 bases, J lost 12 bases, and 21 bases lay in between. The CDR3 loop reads CSAMDLGPLGPLHF. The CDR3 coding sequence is TGCAGTGCGATGGACCTCGGGCCGTTGGGACCCCTCCACTTT.

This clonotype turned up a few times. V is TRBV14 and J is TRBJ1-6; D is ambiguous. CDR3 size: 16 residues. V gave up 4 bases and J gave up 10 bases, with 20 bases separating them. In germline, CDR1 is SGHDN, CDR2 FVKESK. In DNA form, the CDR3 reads TGTGCCAGCAGCCGAACGGGATTACAGCGGGCCTCACCCCTCCACTTT. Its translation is CASSRTGLQRASPLHF.

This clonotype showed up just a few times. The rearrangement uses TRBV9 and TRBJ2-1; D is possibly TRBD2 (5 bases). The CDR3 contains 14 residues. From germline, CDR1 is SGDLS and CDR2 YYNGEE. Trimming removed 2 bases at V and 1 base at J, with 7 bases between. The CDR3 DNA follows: TGTGCCAGCAGCGTTACGGGGTCCTACAATGAGCAGTTCTTC. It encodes CASSVTGSYNEQFF. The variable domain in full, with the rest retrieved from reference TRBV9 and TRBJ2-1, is DSGVTQTPKHLITATGQRVTLRCSPRSGDLSVYWYQQSLDQGLQFLIQYYNGEERAKGNILERFSAQQFPDLHSELNLSSLELGDSALYFCASSVTGSYNEQFFGPGTRLTVL.

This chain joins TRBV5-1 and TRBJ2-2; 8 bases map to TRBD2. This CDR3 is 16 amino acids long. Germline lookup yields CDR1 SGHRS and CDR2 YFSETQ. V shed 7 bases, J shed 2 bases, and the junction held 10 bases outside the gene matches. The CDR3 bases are TGCGCCAGCGCCCCGGTAGCGGGGACAAACACCGGGGAGCTGTTTTTT. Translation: CASAPVAGTNTGELFF.

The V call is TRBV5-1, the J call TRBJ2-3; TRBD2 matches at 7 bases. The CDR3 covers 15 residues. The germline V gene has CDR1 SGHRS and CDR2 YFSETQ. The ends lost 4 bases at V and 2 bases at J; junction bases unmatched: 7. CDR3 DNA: TGCGCCAGCAGCCGGGAGGCCAGCGACACAGATACGCAGTATTTT. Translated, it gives CASSREASDTDTQYF.

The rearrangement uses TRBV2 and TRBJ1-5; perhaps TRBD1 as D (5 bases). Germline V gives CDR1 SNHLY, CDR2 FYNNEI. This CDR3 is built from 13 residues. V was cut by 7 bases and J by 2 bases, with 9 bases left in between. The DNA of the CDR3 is TGTGCCAGCAAGGGCAGGGGCAATCAGCCCCAGCATTTT. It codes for CASKGRGNQPQHF.

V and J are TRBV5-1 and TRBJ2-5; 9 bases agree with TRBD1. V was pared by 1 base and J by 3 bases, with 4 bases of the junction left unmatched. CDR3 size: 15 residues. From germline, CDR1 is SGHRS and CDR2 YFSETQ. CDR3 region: CASSLLTGGEETQYF. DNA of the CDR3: TGCGCCAGCAGCTTGCTTACAGGGGGCGAAGAGACCCAGTACTTC. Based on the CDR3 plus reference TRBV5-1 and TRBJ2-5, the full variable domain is KAGVTQTPRYLIKTRGQQVTLSCSPISGHRSVSWYQQTPGQGLQFLFEYFSETQRNKGNFPGRFSGRQFSNSRSEMNVSTLELGDSALYLCASSLLTGGEETQYFGPGTRLLVL.

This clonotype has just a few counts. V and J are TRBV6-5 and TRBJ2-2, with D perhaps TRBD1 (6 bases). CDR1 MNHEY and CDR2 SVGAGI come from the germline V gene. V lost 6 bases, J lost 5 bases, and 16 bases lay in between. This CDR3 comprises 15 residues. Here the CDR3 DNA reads TGTGCCAGCAGAACGGGACAAGCCCTGACCGGGGAGCTGTTTTTT. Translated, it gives CASRTGQALTGELFF.

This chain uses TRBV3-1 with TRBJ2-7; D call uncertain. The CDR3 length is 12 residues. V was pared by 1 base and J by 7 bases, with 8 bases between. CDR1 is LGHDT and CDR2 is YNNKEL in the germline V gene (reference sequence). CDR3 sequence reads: CASSQGLVEQYV. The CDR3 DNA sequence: TGTGCCAGCAGCCAAGGATTAGTGGAGCAGTACGTC.

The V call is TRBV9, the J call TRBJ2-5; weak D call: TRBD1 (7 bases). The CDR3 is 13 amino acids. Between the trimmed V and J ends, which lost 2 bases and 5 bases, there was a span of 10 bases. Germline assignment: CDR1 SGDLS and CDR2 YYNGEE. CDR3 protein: CASSVRGAETQYF. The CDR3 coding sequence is TGTGCCAGCAGCGTCAGGGGGGCGGAGACCCAGTACTTC.

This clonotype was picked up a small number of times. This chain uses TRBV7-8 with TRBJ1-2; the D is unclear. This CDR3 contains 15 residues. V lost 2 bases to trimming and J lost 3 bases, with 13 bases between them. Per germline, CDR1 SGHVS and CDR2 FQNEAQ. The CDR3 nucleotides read TGTGCCAGCAGCTTACTAGCGGGTTATGACTATGGCTACACCTTC. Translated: CASSLLAGYDYGYTF.

As DNA, the CDR3 is TGTGCCAGCAGTCCGGAGGGGGGGATCGTCTACGAGCAGTACTTC. It yields the protein CASSPEGGIVYEQYF. V usage is TRBV6-2 or TRBV6-3 and J usage is TRBJ2-7; TRBD2 is a possible D gene (7 bases). The CDR3 contains 15 residues. V lost 5 bases and J lost 3, with 17 bases in between. CDR1 MNHEY and CDR2 SVGEGT come from the germline V gene.

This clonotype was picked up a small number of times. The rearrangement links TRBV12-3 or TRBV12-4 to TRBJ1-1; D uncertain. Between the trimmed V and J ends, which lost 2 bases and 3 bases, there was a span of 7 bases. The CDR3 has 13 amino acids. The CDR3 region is CASSLFEDTEAFF. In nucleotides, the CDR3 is TGTGCCAGCAGTTTATTCGAAGACACTGAAGCTTTCTTT.

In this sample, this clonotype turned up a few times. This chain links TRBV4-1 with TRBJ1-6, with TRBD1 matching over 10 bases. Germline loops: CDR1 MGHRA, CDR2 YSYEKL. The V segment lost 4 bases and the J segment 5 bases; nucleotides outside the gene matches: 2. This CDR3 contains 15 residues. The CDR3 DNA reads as TGCGCCAGCAGCCTGGGACAGGGGAATAATTCACCCCTCCACTTT. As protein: CASSLGQGNNSPLHF.

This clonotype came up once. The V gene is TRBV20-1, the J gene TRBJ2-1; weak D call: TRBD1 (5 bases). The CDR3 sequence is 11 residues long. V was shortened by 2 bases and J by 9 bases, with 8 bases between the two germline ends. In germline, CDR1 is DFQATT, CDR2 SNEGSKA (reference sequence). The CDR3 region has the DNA TGCAGTGCTAGACAGGGTGGTGAGCAGTTCTTC. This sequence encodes CSARQGGEQFF.

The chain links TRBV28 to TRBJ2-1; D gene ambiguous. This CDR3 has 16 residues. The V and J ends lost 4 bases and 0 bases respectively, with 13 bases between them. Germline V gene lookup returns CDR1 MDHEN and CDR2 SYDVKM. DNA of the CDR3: TGTGCCAGCAGTTCCCCGGCTTCGGGCTCCTACAATGAGCAGTTCTTC. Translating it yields CASSSPASGSYNEQFF.

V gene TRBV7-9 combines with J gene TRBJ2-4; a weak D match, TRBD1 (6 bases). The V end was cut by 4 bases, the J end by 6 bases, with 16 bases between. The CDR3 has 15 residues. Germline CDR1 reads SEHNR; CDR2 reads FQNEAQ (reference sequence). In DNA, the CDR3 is TGTGCCAGCAGCTCAGGTGACAGGATTCTAAACATTCAGTACTTC. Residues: CASSSGDRILNIQYF.

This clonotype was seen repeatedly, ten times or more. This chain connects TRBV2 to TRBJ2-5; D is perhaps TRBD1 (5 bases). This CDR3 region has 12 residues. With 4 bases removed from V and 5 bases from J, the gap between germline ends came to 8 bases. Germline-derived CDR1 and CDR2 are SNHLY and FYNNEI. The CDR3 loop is CASSAGSETQYF. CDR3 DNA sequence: TGTGCCAGCAGTGCAGGGTCCGAGACCCAGTACTTC. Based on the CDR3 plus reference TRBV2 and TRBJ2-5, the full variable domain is EPEVTQTPSHQVTQMGQEVILRCVPISNHLYFYWYRQILGQKVEFLVSFYNNEISEKSEIFDDQFSVERPDGSNFTLKIRSTKLEDSAMYFCASSAGSETQYFGPGTRLLVL.

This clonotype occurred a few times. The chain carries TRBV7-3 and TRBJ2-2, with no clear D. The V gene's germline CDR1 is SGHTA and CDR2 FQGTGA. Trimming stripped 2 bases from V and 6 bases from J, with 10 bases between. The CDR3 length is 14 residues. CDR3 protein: CASSLSRVAGELFF. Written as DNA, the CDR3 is TGTGCCAGCAGCTTATCTAGGGTGGCCGGGGAGCTGTTTTTT.

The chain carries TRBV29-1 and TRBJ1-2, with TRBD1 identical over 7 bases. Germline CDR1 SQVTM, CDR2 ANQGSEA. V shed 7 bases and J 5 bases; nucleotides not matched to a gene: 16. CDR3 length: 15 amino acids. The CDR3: CSAWIRTGLSYGYTF. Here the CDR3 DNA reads TGCAGCGCATGGATTAGGACAGGTCTTTCGTATGGCTACACCTTC. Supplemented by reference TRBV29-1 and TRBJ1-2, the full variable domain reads SAVISQKPSRDICQRGTSLTIQCQVDSQVTMMFWYRQQPGQSLTLIATANQGSEATYESGFVIDKFPISRPNLTFSTLTVSNMSPEDSSIYLCSAWIRTGLSYGYTFGSGTRLTVV.

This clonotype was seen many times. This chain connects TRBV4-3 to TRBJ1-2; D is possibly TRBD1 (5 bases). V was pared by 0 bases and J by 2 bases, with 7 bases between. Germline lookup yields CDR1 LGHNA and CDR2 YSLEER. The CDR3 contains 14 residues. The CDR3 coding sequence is TGCGCCAGCAGCCAAGATTGGGGGAACTATGGCTACACCTTC. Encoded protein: CASSQDWGNYGYTF.

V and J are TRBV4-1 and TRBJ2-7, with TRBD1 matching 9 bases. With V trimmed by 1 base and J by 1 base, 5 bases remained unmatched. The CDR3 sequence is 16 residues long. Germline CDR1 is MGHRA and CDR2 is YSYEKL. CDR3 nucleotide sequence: TGCGCCAGCAGCCAAGTTCCGGGACAGGGTTCCTACGAGCAGTACTTC. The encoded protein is CASSQVPGQGSYEQYF.

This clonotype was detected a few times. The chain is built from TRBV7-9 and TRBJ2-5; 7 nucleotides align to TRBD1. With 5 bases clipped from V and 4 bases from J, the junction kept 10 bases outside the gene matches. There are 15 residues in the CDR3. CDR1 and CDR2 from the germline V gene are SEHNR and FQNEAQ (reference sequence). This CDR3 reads CASSTTTGARETQYF. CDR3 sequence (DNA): TGTGCCAGCAGCACAACTACAGGGGCGCGAGAGACCCAGTACTTC.

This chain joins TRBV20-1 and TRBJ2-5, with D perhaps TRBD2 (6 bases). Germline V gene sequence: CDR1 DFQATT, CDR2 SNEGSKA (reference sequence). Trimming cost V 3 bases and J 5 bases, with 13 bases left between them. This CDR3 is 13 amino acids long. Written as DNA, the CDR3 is TGCAGTGCTAGTGGGACTCTTGGGGAGACCCAGTACTTC. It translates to CSASGTLGETQYF.